This T cell receptor (beta chain) was sequenced in a study of cytomegalovirus exposure and HLA in healthy donors. Note on this clone: Its antigen is currently unknown.

Some clones are missing from TCRdb's copy, which holds only in-frame ones; the method was immunoSEQ multiplex PCR. The profile shows about 330,000 clones, about nine tenths of them singletons. Study-wide results and limits: Both high specificity and high sensitivity reportedly marked the classifier's diagnosis of cytomegalovirus status.

Material for sequencing was PBMCs. The origin of this receptor is a woman younger than 30 in good health and CMV-seronegative.

CDR3 bases: TGTGCCAGCAGCCAAGGGGGCATCGGGGGAGAGACCCAGTACTTC. Amino acid sequence: CASSQGGIGGETQYF. The chain joins TRBV27 to TRBJ2-5; D may be TRBD1 (7 bases). This CDR3 region has 15 residues. Trimming took 6 bases from V and 4 from J, leaving 18 bases between them. Germline loops: CDR1 MNHEY, CDR2 SMNVEV (reference sequence).